Reported below is one T cell receptor (beta chain). This sample is drawn from a study of blood T cell repertoires in COVID-19. Only in-frame clones appear in the TCRdb table, and some are missing; sequencing was by immunoSEQ multiplex PCR. This table has approximately 390,000 clones, 85% to 90% appearing once. The sample comprised peripheral blood. This clonotype was obtained from a man aged 18 to 29 with active or convalescent COVID-19.

In nucleotides, the CDR3 is TGTGCCAGCAGCTTAGTTTGGCGGGGGTATTCCGCGGCCGAGCAGTACTTC. Amino acid sequence: CASSLVWRGYSAAEQYF. V and J are TRBV11-2 and TRBJ2-7; 7 bases match TRBD2. CDR3 length: 17 amino acids. V lost 1 base to trimming and J lost 6 bases; unmatched junction nucleotides: 15. Germline CDR1 reads SGHAT; CDR2 reads FQNNGV.